The T cell receptor beta chain described here comes from a study of T cell responses to AZD1222 COVID-19 vaccine. Study in general: The analysis combined second doses at about 4 or about 12 weeks. Study-level results: Unmutated variant regions reportedly attract nearly half of all spike-specific TCRs. Baseline antibody screening turned up just six or seven seropositive AZD1222 recipients. There were mostly white British donors and more females than males, and clonal diversity was possibly underestimated.

CDR1 and CDR2 from the germline V gene are SGHRS and YFSETQ. Trimming removed 7 bases from V and 2 bases from J; junction bases left unmatched: 1. The CDR3 is 12 residues long. Using immunoSEQ multiplex PCR, the repertoire was profiled, and TCRdb retains in-frame clones only, with some absent. Of some 90,000 clones in the sample, about 85% were seen once. A remark on this clone: Its antigen is unidentified.

The sample consisted of peripheral blood, taken on day 0 of AZD1222 vaccination. V is TRBV5-1 and J is TRBJ2-5, with 8 positions matching TRBD2. The sequence came from an adult in good health. CDR3 residues: CASAGGQETQYF. Written as DNA, the CDR3 is TGCGCCAGCGCGGGGGGACAAGAGACCCAGTACTTC. Using reference TRBV5-1 and TRBJ2-5 for the parts outside the CDR3, the full variable domain is KAGVTQTPRYLIKTRGQQVTLSCSPISGHRSVSWYQQTPGQGLQFLFEYFSETQRNKGNFPGRFSGRQFSNSRSEMNVSTLELGDSALYLCASAGGQETQYFGPGTRLLVL.